A single sample gave rise to the 5 T cell receptor beta chains below, sequenced in a study of T cell repertoires in cytomegalovirus infection. Each CDR3 protein gets one entry after TCRdb re-called the reads with MiXCR. The sample carries approximately 200,000 distinct CDR3 sequences, roughly 20% recorded once. The sample taken for sequencing was CD8+ T cells from PBMCs. These TCRs come from a human donor in good health (CMV status not recorded). Some clones in this sample may be carry-over from other donors' samples.

V usage is TRBV29-1 and J usage is TRBJ2-7; D gene unclear. CDR1 SQVTM and CDR2 ANQGSEA come from the germline V gene. This CDR3 spans 13 amino acids. Trimming stripped 3 bases from V and 0 bases from J, with 9 bases between. CDR3 region: CSVEDGFSYEQYF. The CDR3 coding sequence is TGCAGCGTTGAGGACGGATTCTCCTACGAGCAGTACTTC.

There are many counts of this clonotype. This sequence joins TRBV27 and TRBJ2-1, with D tentatively TRBD1 or TRBD2 (6 bases each). The CDR3 totals 15 residues. The germline gives CDR1 MNHEY, CDR2 SMNVEV (reference sequence). The V and J ends lost 5 bases and 4 bases respectively, with 15 bases between them. The CDR3 spells CASSKTSGAYNEQFF. CDR3 nucleotides: TGTGCCAGCAGTAAGACATCGGGGGCGTACAATGAGCAGTTCTTC.

This sequence joins TRBV29-1 and TRBJ2-2, with 7 positions matching TRBD1. CDR1 SQVTM and CDR2 ANQGSEA come from the germline V gene. V shed 4 bases, J shed 3 bases, and the junction held 5 bases outside the gene matches. The CDR3 sequence is 14 residues long. This CDR3 is CSVAGGEDTGELFF. CDR3 coding DNA: TGCAGCGTTGCAGGGGGAGAGGACACCGGGGAGCTGTTTTTT.

The V and J genes are TRBV12-3 or TRBV12-4 and TRBJ2-7; tentative D call: TRBD1 (5 bases). V was clipped by 5 bases and J by 4 bases, with 15 bases between them. The CDR3 is 14 residues long. The CDR3 is CASSVTAAGYEQYF. The CDR3 nucleotides are TGTGCCAGCAGTGTGACAGCCGCTGGGTACGAGCAGTACTTC.

The V call is TRBV9, the J call TRBJ2-5, with D possibly matching TRBD2 (5 bases). This CDR3 has 14 residues. The germline gives CDR1 SGDLS, CDR2 YYNGEE. V was pared by 0 bases and J by 5 bases, with 11 bases between. CDR3 region: CASSVVSSPETQYF. In DNA form, the CDR3 reads TGTGCCAGCAGCGTAGTGTCTAGCCCGGAGACCCAGTACTTC.